This T cell receptor beta chain was observed in a study of PD-1 blockade in classical Hodgkin lymphoma. The overall study: Intravenous infusions of nivolumab 3 mg/kg reached patients every 2 weeks.

A single count supports this clone. Its cognate antigen is unknown. Trimming removed 0 bases at V and 8 bases at J, with 19 bases between. Germline assignment: CDR1 MNHEY and CDR2 SVGAGI. The CDR3 sequence is 16 residues long. Study-wide findings and caveats: Baseline diversity was lower in partial responders and progressors than complete responders. When nivolumab was started under 1 year after ASCT, patients were excluded. Diminished baseline TCR diversity has been reported in newly diagnosed patients relative to healthy donors.

All patients relapsed after autologous stem cell transplantation, and brentuximab vedotin exposure varied. TCRdb's copy holds only in-frame clones and misses some; the assay was immunoSEQ multiplex PCR. The table has around 150,000 clones, just under 80% seen once. The source was peripheral blood mononuclear cells (PBMCs), collected before the second cycle of nivolumab. The TCR originated in a human donor with classical Hodgkin lymphoma. This chain connects TRBV6-5 to TRBJ1-2, with D unclear. CDR3 loop: CASSYSGGRGPGGYTF. The CDR3 nucleotides read TGTGCCAGCAGTTACTCGGGAGGCCGCGGACCGGGAGGCTACACCTTC.